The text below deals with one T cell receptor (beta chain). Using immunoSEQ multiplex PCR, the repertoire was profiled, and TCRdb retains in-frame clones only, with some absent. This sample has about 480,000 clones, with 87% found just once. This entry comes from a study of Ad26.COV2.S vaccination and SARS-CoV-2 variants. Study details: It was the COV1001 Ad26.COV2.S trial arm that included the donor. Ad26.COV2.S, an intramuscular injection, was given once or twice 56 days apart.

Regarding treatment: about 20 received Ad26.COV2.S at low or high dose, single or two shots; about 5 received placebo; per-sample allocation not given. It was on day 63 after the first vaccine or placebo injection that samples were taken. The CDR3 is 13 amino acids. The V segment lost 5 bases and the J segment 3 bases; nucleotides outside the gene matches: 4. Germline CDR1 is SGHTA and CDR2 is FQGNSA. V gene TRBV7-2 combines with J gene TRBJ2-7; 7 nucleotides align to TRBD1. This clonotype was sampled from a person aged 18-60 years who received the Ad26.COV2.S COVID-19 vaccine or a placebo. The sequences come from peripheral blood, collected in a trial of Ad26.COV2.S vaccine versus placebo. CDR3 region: CASSPQGIYEQYF. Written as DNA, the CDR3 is TGTGCCAGCAGCCCACAGGGGATCTACGAGCAGTACTTC.